The 29 T cell receptor beta chains presented below share a single source sample, sequenced in a study of blood T cell repertoires in COVID-19. Libraries were prepared by immunoSEQ multiplex PCR; TCRdb keeps only in-frame clonotypes and omits some of them. The sample consists of about 500,000 clones, about 89% of them appearing once. The source material was peripheral blood. Receptor source: a woman aged 50 to 65 with COVID-19, enrolled during active disease.

This clone was seen only once. The V gene is TRBV11-2, the J gene TRBJ2-2, with D perhaps TRBD2 (5 bases). V was cut by 2 bases and J by 5 bases, with 18 bases left in between. Germline V gives CDR1 SGHAT, CDR2 FQNNGV. The CDR3 is 17 residues long. In DNA, the CDR3 is TGTGCCAGCAGCTTACCAGTAGCTGGGTGGAGGACCGGGGAGCTGTTTTTT. It is translated as CASSLPVAGWRTGELFF.

V is TRBV3-1 (or the pseudogene TRBV3-2) and J is TRBJ2-5; 7 nucleotides align to TRBD2. Trimming at V came to 1 base and at J to 5 bases, leaving 4 bases not matched to a gene. CDR3 size: 14 residues. Germline values: CDR1 LGHDT, CDR2 YNNKEL (reference sequence). CDR3 in amino acids: CASSQGGGLETQYF. The CDR3 nucleotides read TGTGCCAGCAGCCAAGGCGGGGGTCTCGAGACCCAGTACTTC.

As concerns this clone: The same CDR3 is also encoded by other DNA sequences in this sample. The genes are TRBV5-4 and TRBJ1-1, with D maybe TRBD1 (6 bases). CDR1 and CDR2 (germline): SGHNT, YYREEE (reference sequence). The V end lost 0 bases, the J end lost 2 bases, and 8 bases lay between the germline ends. This CDR3 spans 14 amino acids. The CDR3 protein is CASSLDRANTEAFF. CDR3 coding DNA: TGTGCCAGCAGCTTGGACAGGGCCAACACTGAAGCTTTCTTT.

This clone came up a few times. The chain combines TRBV3-1 (or the pseudogene TRBV3-2) with TRBJ2-2, with 9 bases aligning to TRBD1. Germline V CDR1 and CDR2: LGHDT, YNNKEL (reference sequence). With V trimmed by 4 bases and J by 3 bases, 12 bases remained unmatched. This CDR3 region has 18 residues. CDR3: CASSLEFGDREYTGELFF. CDR3 nucleotides: TGTGCCAGCAGCCTGGAGTTTGGGGACAGGGAGTACACCGGGGAGCTGTTTTTT.

The chain links TRBV6-1 to TRBJ2-2, with 8 nucleotides matching TRBD1. The germline V gene encodes CDR1 MNHNS and CDR2 SASEGT. The CDR3 runs 17 residues. The trim removed 4 bases at V and 5 bases at J, leaving 12 bases unmatched. This chain's CDR3 is CASSGPSGGRWTGELFF. CDR3 DNA sequence: TGTGCCAGCAGTGGTCCCTCAGGGGGCCGATGGACCGGGGAGCTGTTTTTT.

V gene TRBV7-2 combines with J gene TRBJ2-1; 9 bases align to TRBD2. The CDR3 spans 14 residues. The germline gives CDR1 SGHTA, CDR2 FQGNSA. The trim removed 4 bases at V and 8 bases at J, leaving 6 bases unmatched. The CDR3 reads CASSWGGGAYEQFF. CDR3 DNA: TGTGCCAGCAGCTGGGGCGGGGGGGCCTATGAGCAGTTCTTC.

The chain links TRBV27 to TRBJ1-2; D gene uncertain. The length of the CDR3 is 10 residues. Deletions cut 8 bases from V and 7 bases from J, with 8 bases between. Germline CDR1 reads MNHEY; CDR2 reads SMNVEV (reference sequence). The CDR3 reads CASPSGGYTF. CDR3 in DNA: TGTGCCAGCCCCTCGGGTGGCTACACCTTC.

The chain is built from TRBV6-1 and TRBJ1-5; D gene uncertain. There are 16 residues in the CDR3. V was shortened by 4 bases and J by 2 bases, with 15 bases between the two germline ends. The V gene's germline CDR1 is MNHNS and CDR2 SASEGT. CDR3 loop: CASSAYGEWGNQPQHF. The CDR3 DNA is TGTGCCAGCAGTGCTTACGGGGAATGGGGCAATCAGCCCCAGCATTTT.

This clone has just one count. This rearrangement joins TRBV19 to TRBJ2-2; D gene uncertain. The germline gives CDR1 LNHDA, CDR2 SQIVND (reference sequence). V lost 7 bases to trimming and J lost 3 bases, with 9 bases between them. This CDR3 contains 13 residues. CDR3 DNA: TGTGCCAGTAAGTCAGGTTACACCGGGGAGCTGTTTTTT. Its protein product is CASKSGYTGELFF.

The chain links TRBV24-1 to TRBJ1-2, with a possible D match to TRBD1 (6 bases). Germline V gene data show CDR1 as KGHDR and CDR2 as SFDVKD. The CDR3 consists of 13 residues. The V end was cut by 4 bases, the J end by 4 bases, with 9 bases between. In DNA, the CDR3 is TGTGCCACCAGTGAAGGGGGAAGCTATGGCTACACCTTC. Translation gives CATSEGGSYGYTF.

The chain couples TRBV29-1 to TRBJ1-2, with D possibly being TRBD1 (5 bases). V was cut by 4 bases and J by 4 bases, with 16 bases left in between. Germline-derived CDR1 and CDR2 are SQVTM and ANQGSEA. CDR3 length: 14 amino acids. The CDR3 nucleotides are TGCAGCGTTGTTCACCCGGGACTGGGCTATGGCTACACCTTC. This gives the protein CSVVHPGLGYGYTF.

This clone was counted a single time. In DNA, the CDR3 is TGTGCCAGTAGTACCAGGGCCCGGGCCATAGGCTACACCTTC. Translating gives CASSTRARAIGYTF. The chain employs TRBV19 and TRBJ1-2; D might be TRBD1 (5 bases). The CDR3 has 14 residues. Germline V gene sequence: CDR1 LNHDA, CDR2 SQIVND (reference sequence). The ends were cut back, 4 bases at V and 8 bases at J, with 17 bases in the middle. The whole variable domain, filled in from reference TRBV19 and TRBJ1-2, reads DGGITQSPKYLFRKEGQNVTLSCEQNLNHDAMYWYRQDPGQGLRLIYYSQIVNDFQKGDIAEGYSVSREKKESFPLTVTSAQKNPTAFYLCASSTRARAIGYTFGSGTRLTVV.

The rearrangement joins TRBV6-5 to TRBJ1-1; D is uncertain. The V gene's germline CDR1 is MNHEY and CDR2 SVGAGI. The CDR3 sequence is 12 residues long. The germline V and J ends were trimmed by 6 bases and 3 bases, with 8 bases remaining between them. The CDR3 here is CASRRVDTEAFF. The DNA of the CDR3 is TGTGCCAGCAGGCGGGTTGACACTGAAGCTTTCTTT.

This chain joins TRBV3-1 (or the pseudogene TRBV3-2) and TRBJ1-6; D may be TRBD1 (6 bases). Germline values: CDR1 LGHDT, CDR2 YNNKEL (reference sequence). This CDR3 comprises 16 residues. The V end was cut by 6 bases, the J end by 0 bases, with 12 bases between. CDR3 coding DNA: TGTGCCAGCAGTAGGGGGGGTAGCTCCTATAATTCACCCCTCCACTTT. This translates into CASSRGGSSYNSPLHF.

V usage is TRBV7-2 and J usage is TRBJ2-7; D gene uncertain. Germline CDR1 reads SGHTA; CDR2 reads FQGNSA. There are 13 residues in the CDR3. Trimming left V 2 bases short and J 4 bases short, with 9 bases between. The CDR3 is CASSLQSLYEQYF. The CDR3 nucleotides read TGTGCCAGCAGCTTACAAAGCCTTTACGAGCAGTACTTC.

The V gene is TRBV19, the J gene TRBJ2-2, with 10 bases identical to TRBD2. Germline V gene lookup returns CDR1 LNHDA and CDR2 SQIVND (reference sequence). The CDR3 has 15 amino acids. The V and J ends lost 5 bases and 9 bases, in that order; junction bases with no gene match: 9. The CDR3 here is CASSPPSGGQRELFF. The DNA for the CDR3 is TGTGCCAGTAGTCCTCCTAGCGGGGGTCAACGGGAGCTGTTTTTT.

The chain employs TRBV2 and TRBJ1-1, with D hard to call. Per germline, CDR1 SNHLY and CDR2 FYNNEI. This CDR3 is 14 amino acids long. The V end lost 5 bases, the J end lost 1 base, and 11 bases lay between the germline ends. The CDR3 loop is CASSHLQSNTEAFF. As DNA, the CDR3 is TGTGCCAGCAGTCACTTACAGTCGAACACTGAAGCTTTCTTT.

The V and J genes are TRBV5-1 and TRBJ1-2; D not resolved. The CDR3 loop spans 13 amino acids. Per germline, CDR1 SGHRS and CDR2 YFSETQ. V was pared by 2 bases and J by 7 bases, with 12 bases between. The CDR3 nucleotides are TGCGCCAGCAGCTTCCAGGAAACGGTTGGCTACACCTTC. This encodes CASSFQETVGYTF.

The chain's CDR3 is CASTFQETQYF. The CDR3 bases are TGTGCCAGCACCTTCCAAGAGACCCAGTACTTC. The chain employs TRBV12-3 or TRBV12-4 and TRBJ2-5; D not certain. V lost 7 bases and J lost 1, with 4 bases in between. CDR3 length: 11 residues.

This sequence joins TRBV5-5 and TRBJ1-5; 9 positions match TRBD1. V lost 4 bases, J lost 7 bases, and 6 bases stayed unmatched. This CDR3 has 14 amino acids. Germline CDR1 and CDR2: SGHKS and YYEKEE (reference sequence). The CDR3 loop is CASSGGTGRQPQHF. The CDR3 nucleotides are TGTGCCAGCAGCGGGGGGACAGGGAGACAGCCCCAGCATTTT.

This rearrangement joins TRBV6-5 to TRBJ1-5, with TRBD1 as a possible D gene (6 bases). The germline CDR1 and CDR2 sequences are MNHEY and SVGAGI. This CDR3 spans 15 amino acids. With 5 bases removed from V and 3 bases from J, the gap between germline ends came to 14 bases. The CDR3 sequence is CASSSFRDNNQPQHF. CDR3 DNA sequence: TGTGCCAGCAGTAGCTTCCGGGACAACAATCAGCCCCAGCATTTT.

The V gene is TRBV24-1, the J gene TRBJ2-3; 8 nucleotides align to TRBD1. The CDR3 runs 13 residues. V was clipped by 8 bases and J by 6 bases; unmatched bases: 6. Germline CDR1 and CDR2: KGHDR and SFDVKD. CDR3 protein: CATTQTGDDTQYF. The DNA for the CDR3 is TGTGCCACCACCCAGACAGGGGACGATACGCAGTATTTT.

This chain joins TRBV6-6 and TRBJ2-2, with TRBD1 matching over 11 bases. The V gene's germline CDR1 is MNHNY and CDR2 SVGAGI (reference sequence). The CDR3 has 15 amino acids. After removal of 5 bases from V and 7 bases from J, the junction contained 6 bases not matched to a gene. CDR3 residues: CASSQDRGQVGELFF. Written as DNA, the CDR3 is TGTGCCAGCAGTCAGGACAGGGGGCAGGTCGGGGAGCTGTTTTTT.

This chain's CDR3 is CASTETGAIADTQYF. The CDR3 DNA reads as TGTGCCAGCACCGAGACAGGTGCTATCGCAGATACGCAGTATTTT. The chain employs TRBV9 and TRBJ2-3; possible D gene TRBD1, 6 bases. V was pared by 6 bases and J by 4 bases, with 18 bases between. The length of the CDR3 is 15 residues. The germline V gene encodes CDR1 SGDLS and CDR2 YYNGEE. The full variable domain, its missing parts supplied by reference TRBV9 and TRBJ2-3, is DSGVTQTPKHLITATGQRVTLRCSPRSGDLSVYWYQQSLDQGLQFLIQYYNGEERAKGNILERFSAQQFPDLHSELNLSSLELGDSALYFCASTETGAIADTQYFGPGTRLTVL.

The J gene is TRBJ1-2, the V gene TRBV7-6, with 7 bases fitting TRBD1. The CDR3 is 14 residues long. Per the germline V gene, CDR1 is SGHVS and CDR2 is FNYEAQ. Germline trimming cut 1 base from V and 5 bases from J; bases unmatched to any gene: 4. The CDR3 here is CASSLDGRGYGYTF. CDR3 DNA: TGTGCCAGCAGCTTAGACGGCAGGGGGTATGGCTACACCTTC.

This clone is a singleton in its sample. The V call is TRBV19, the J call TRBJ2-3, with 9 bases that match TRBD2. Germline V gives CDR1 LNHDA, CDR2 SQIVND (reference sequence). The CDR3 loop spans 15 amino acids. Trimming cost V 6 bases and J 6 bases; bases outside gene matches: 10. CDR3 nucleotide sequence: TGTGCCAGTAGGTCTTCAGCGGGGGGTTGGGATACGCAGTATTTT. This gives the protein CASRSSAGGWDTQYF. The whole variable domain, remainder taken from reference TRBV19 and TRBJ2-3, is DGGITQSPKYLFRKEGQNVTLSCEQNLNHDAMYWYRQDPGQGLRLIYYSQIVNDFQKGDIAEGYSVSREKKESFPLTVTSAQKNPTAFYLCASRSSAGGWDTQYFGPGTRLTVL.

This clone was seen a handful of times. V gene TRBV6-6 combines with J gene TRBJ1-5; no clear D. Germline V gene sequence: CDR1 MNHNY, CDR2 SVGAGI (reference sequence). This CDR3 contains 13 residues. Trimming pared 5 bases from V and 3 bases from J, leaving 8 bases between. DNA of the CDR3: TGTGCCAGCAGTCCAGATTCCAATCAGCCCCAGCATTTT. This translates into CASSPDSNQPQHF.

This clone was recorded a few times. The chain combines TRBV7-9 with TRBJ1-1; TRBD1 is a possible D gene (6 bases). CDR3 length equals 13 residues. Germline CDR1 is SEHNR and CDR2 is FQNEAQ (reference sequence). V gave up 3 bases and J gave up 7 bases, with 12 bases separating them. This chain's CDR3 is CASSFPGQFEAFF. The CDR3 DNA reads TGTGCCAGCAGCTTCCCTGGACAGTTTGAAGCTTTCTTT.

The V call is TRBV4-2, the J call TRBJ1-3; unclear D gene. This CDR3 comprises 14 residues. CDR1 and CDR2 (germline): LGHNA, YNFKEQ. Between the trimmed V and J ends, which lost 6 bases and 1 base, there was a span of 10 bases. The CDR3 nucleotides read TGTGCCAGCAGGGATCAGGTGTCTGGAAACACCATATATTTT. Translating it yields CASRDQVSGNTIYF.